One and the same sample provided the 14 T cell receptor beta chains below, sequenced in a study of radiotherapy plus CTLA-4 blockade in lung cancer. Profiling relied on immunoSEQ multiplex PCR, and the TCRdb table lists in-frame clones only, not all of them. The profile shows over 100,000 clones, roughly 77% of them singletons. Sequenced here: peripheral blood, sampled from a patient treated with radiotherapy plus ipilimumab. These receptor sequences come from a human donor with non-small cell lung cancer that progressed on radiotherapy plus ipilimumab. Some clones in this sample may be carry-over from other donors' samples.

The V call is TRBV5-1, the J call TRBJ2-3; the D gene is possibly TRBD1 (6 bases). The length of the CDR3 is 12 residues. The germline CDR1 and CDR2 sequences are SGHRS and YFSETQ. Trimming left V 4 bases short and J 9 bases short, with 12 bases between. The CDR3 DNA sequence: TGCGCCAGCAGCCGGCGGCAGGGGACGCAGTATTTT. This gives the protein CASSRRQGTQYF.

The chain links TRBV6-1 to TRBJ1-3; 9 bases are shared with TRBD1. The V gene's germline CDR1 is MNHNS and CDR2 SASEGT. After removal of 2 bases from V and 0 bases from J, the junction contained 11 bases not matched to a gene. CDR3 length equals 19 residues. This chain's CDR3 is CASSEKGQGLLRSGNTIYF. The DNA for the CDR3 is TGTGCCAGCAGTGAAAAGGGACAGGGTCTGCTTCGCTCTGGAAACACCATATATTTT.

A single count supports this clone. This chain uses TRBV6-6 with TRBJ1-3; D is possibly TRBD1 (5 bases). Germline V gene sequence: CDR1 MNHNY, CDR2 SVGAGI (reference sequence). CDR3 size: 15 residues. V was clipped by 7 bases and J by 8 bases, with 21 bases between them. CDR3 loop: CASKKDGGIGDTIYF. Written as DNA, the CDR3 is TGTGCCAGCAAAAAAGACGGGGGAATCGGGGACACCATATATTTT.

The chain recombines TRBV18 with TRBJ2-5; 8 nucleotides align to TRBD1. Trimming removed 2 bases from V and 2 bases from J; junction bases left unmatched: 4. CDR3 size: 15 residues. CDR1 and CDR2 (germline): KGHSH, LQKENI. CDR3 sequence (DNA): TGTGCCAGCTCACCAACAGGGGGTAGACAAGAGACCCAGTACTTC. Its translation is CASSPTGGRQETQYF.

V gene TRBV21-1 combines with J gene TRBJ1-2. TRBV21-1 is a pseudogene segment. The CDR3 has 12 amino acids. CDR3 sequence: CASSKECYGYTF. The CDR3, as DNA: TGTGCCAGCAGCAAAGAGTGTTATGGCTACACCTTC.

This clone was seen just once. The gene calls are TRBV5-6 and TRBJ1-5, with D perhaps TRBD1 (5 bases). The CDR3 sequence is 15 residues long. With 4 bases removed from V and 0 bases from J, the gap between germline ends came to 11 bases. Looked up from germline, CDR1 is SGHDT and CDR2 is YYEEEE. CDR3 in DNA: TGTGCCAGCAGCCGCGGGACGTATAGCAATCAGCCCCAGCATTTT. Protein: CASSRGTYSNQPQHF. The full variable domain, rest sourced from reference TRBV5-6 and TRBJ1-5, is DAGVTQSPTHLIKTRGQQVTLRCSPKSGHDTVSWYQQALGQGPQFIFQYYEEEERQRGNFPDRFSGHQFPNYSSELNVNALLLGDSALYLCASSRGTYSNQPQHFGDGTRLSIL.

The chain uses TRBV30 and TRBJ2-3, with TRBD2 matching 7 bases. This CDR3 has 13 amino acids. The ends lost 3 bases at V and 1 base at J; junction bases unmatched: 1. CDR1 is GTSNPN, CDR2 SVGIG, per germline (reference sequence). The CDR3 DNA reads as TGTGCCTGGAGCCGGGGGGGCACAGATACGCAGTATTTT. Translating it yields CAWSRGGTDTQYF.

V is TRBV7-9 and J is TRBJ2-4; maybe TRBD2 (5 bases). V was cut by 3 bases and J by 0 bases, with 21 bases left in between. Germline values: CDR1 SEHNR, CDR2 FQNEAQ (reference sequence). The CDR3 sequence is 19 residues long. CDR3 DNA: TGTGCCAGCAGCTTCGAACGACCCACCCGAGGGATAGCCAAAAACATTCAGTACTTC. It yields the protein CASSFERPTRGIAKNIQYF.

The rearrangement links TRBV5-1 to TRBJ1-1, with 9 bases fitting TRBD1. The CDR3 extends over 14 amino acids. Trimming removed 3 bases from V and 1 base from J; junction bases left unmatched: 1. Germline V lookup: CDR1 SGHRS, CDR2 YFSETQ. The chain's CDR3 is CASSSGQGNTEAFF. CDR3 nucleotides: TGCGCCAGCAGCTCGGGACAGGGGAACACTGAAGCTTTCTTT.

The chain employs TRBV7-2 and TRBJ2-6; D is unclear. Between the trimmed V and J ends, which lost 2 bases and 5 bases, there was a span of 10 bases. From germline, CDR1 is SGHTA and CDR2 FQGNSA. This CDR3 comprises 15 residues. CDR3 region: CASSLTYDRANVLTF. CDR3 nucleotides: TGTGCCAGCAGCTTAACTTACGACCGGGCCAACGTCCTGACTTTC.

The chain joins TRBV11-2 to TRBJ2-1; D remains unclear. The CDR3 length is 16 residues. The V gene lost 5 bases and the J gene lost 1 base, with 15 bases spanning the gap. Germline CDR1 is SGHAT and CDR2 is FQNNGV. DNA for the CDR3: TGTGCCAGCAGCCCCGCGAAAGCGAAGTCCTACAATGAGCAGTTCTTC. This sequence encodes CASSPAKAKSYNEQFF.

This chain joins TRBV4-3 and TRBJ2-7, with TRBD2 identical over 16 bases. CDR3 length: 16 amino acids. V was clipped by 4 bases and J by 2 bases; unmatched bases: 2. Germline V gene lookup returns CDR1 LGHNA and CDR2 YSLEER. The DNA for the CDR3 is TGCGCCAGCAGCCGAGGGACTAGCGGGGGGGCCTACGAGCAGTACTTC. Translated: CASSRGTSGGAYEQYF.

The V gene is TRBV4-1, the J gene TRBJ1-1, with D possibly TRBD1 on 5 matching bases. V was cut by 3 bases and J by 5 bases, with 13 bases left in between. CDR1 is MGHRA and CDR2 is YSYEKL in the germline V gene. This CDR3 contains 14 residues. The CDR3 reads CASSQLAGRTEAFF. In DNA form, the CDR3 reads TGCGCCAGCAGCCAGCTGGCAGGGAGAACTGAAGCTTTCTTT.

This clone was observed once. The rearrangement joins TRBV11-1 to TRBJ2-6, with 10 bases identical to TRBD2. CDR1 is SGHAT, CDR2 FQDESV, per germline (reference sequence). V lost 8 bases, J lost 0 bases, and 7 bases stayed unmatched. The CDR3 spans 17 residues. The CDR3 nucleotides read TGTGCCAGCTCCCTAGCGGGGGATCACTCTGGGGCCAACGTCCTGACTTTC. Translation gives CASSLAGDHSGANVLTF.